The rows below give T cell receptor beta chains drawn from one sample of a study of control samples from healthy donors and cancer patients. The table came from immunoSEQ multiplex PCR; TCRdb's copy has only in-frame clones and leaves some out. The sample shows over 150,000 clones, approximately 94% of them seen only once. The sequenced material came from blood. Receptors originate from a woman under 30 in good health. The conserved cysteine and the conserved F or W are not part of the CDR3 here. Clone size appears in some rows only: once, few, many, or a class for an expanded clone.

j_gene: TRBJ1-6
abundance: -
v_gene: TRBV4-2
CDR3aa: ASSQEEWSPLH

j_gene: TRBJ2-3
abundance: -
v_gene: TRBV10-3
CDR3aa: AIRGGTDTQY

j_gene: TRBJ1-3
abundance: -
v_gene: TRBV18
CDR3aa: ASSLGRDRTGNTIY

j_gene: TRBJ1-5
abundance: -
v_gene: TRBV24-1
CDR3aa: ATVLCQPQH

j_gene: TRBJ1-4
abundance: -
v_gene: TRBV19
CDR3aa: ASSIGRVGATNEKLF

j_gene: TRBJ1-1
abundance: -
v_gene: TRBV5-1
CDR3aa: ASTPPGTVTEAF

j_gene: TRBJ1-2
abundance: once
v_gene: TRBV6-1
CDR3aa: ASSDNGGIYGYT

j_gene: TRBJ2-1
abundance: -
v_gene: TRBV6-1
CDR3aa: ASSEGVIQDKF

j_gene: TRBJ2-3
abundance: -
v_gene: TRBV18
CDR3aa: ASSPSLRGDTQY

j_gene: TRBJ2-3
abundance: -
v_gene: TRBV11-3
CDR3aa: ASSFSGGVSTDTQY

j_gene: TRBJ2-7
abundance: -
v_gene: TRBV3-1/TRBV3-2
CDR3aa: ASSLGGTGAPY

j_gene: TRBJ1-2
abundance: once
v_gene: TRBV19
CDR3aa: ASSIPTGGYT

j_gene: TRBJ2-1
abundance: -
v_gene: TRBV3-1/TRBV3-2
CDR3aa: ASSKSGGAGNEQF

j_gene: TRBJ1-1
abundance: -
v_gene: TRBV15
CDR3aa: ATSESGGRKAF

j_gene: TRBJ1-1
abundance: -
v_gene: TRBV5-8
CDR3aa: ASSWFGGTGGTNTEAF

j_gene: TRBJ1-2
abundance: once
v_gene: TRBV13
CDR3aa: ASSLGQGARNYGYT

j_gene: TRBJ1-5
abundance: -
v_gene: TRBV4-1
CDR3aa: ASSQWVRGNQPQH

j_gene: TRBJ2-7
abundance: -
v_gene: TRBV9
CDR3aa: ASSVGLATYEQY

j_gene: TRBJ1-1
abundance: -
v_gene: TRBV7-2
CDR3aa: ASSLFSGQGAGGAF

j_gene: TRBJ1-2
abundance: -
v_gene: TRBV6-4
CDR3aa: ASSESATNYGGYT

j_gene: TRBJ1-6
abundance: -
v_gene: TRBV5-1
CDR3aa: ASSLSPAPYNSPLH

j_gene: TRBJ2-7
abundance: -
v_gene: TRBV5-6
CDR3aa: ASSWGTGNEQY

j_gene: TRBJ2-1
abundance: -
v_gene: TRBV19
CDR3aa: ASSVGLEPYNEQF

j_gene: TRBJ2-7
abundance: -
v_gene: TRBV7-6
CDR3aa: ASSAISGPAYEQY

j_gene: TRBJ1-4
abundance: -
v_gene: TRBV6-5
CDR3aa: ASSPGGANEKLF

j_gene: TRBJ1-2
abundance: -
v_gene: TRBV7-2
CDR3aa: ASSSSAAPGYT

j_gene: TRBJ1-3
abundance: -
v_gene: TRBV12-3/TRBV12-4
CDR3aa: AGKEYSGNTIY

j_gene: TRBJ2-7
abundance: -
v_gene: TRBV7-2
CDR3aa: ASSYDRGYEQY

j_gene: TRBJ2-2
abundance: -
v_gene: TRBV5-6
CDR3aa: ASSLKMGNTGELF

j_gene: TRBJ2-7
abundance: -
v_gene: TRBV7-9
CDR3aa: ASSFSPGTSEQY

j_gene: TRBJ2-3
abundance: -
v_gene: TRBV28
CDR3aa: ASNHWDTQY

j_gene: TRBJ1-6
abundance: -
v_gene: TRBV25-1
CDR3aa: ASSPLDGLRNSPLH

j_gene: TRBJ2-3
abundance: -
v_gene: TRBV6-2/TRBV6-3
CDR3aa: ASSSPDRVGADTQY

j_gene: TRBJ2-2
abundance: -
v_gene: TRBV28
CDR3aa: ASRGSGELF

j_gene: TRBJ1-1
abundance: -
v_gene: TRBV7-3
CDR3aa: ASSLDTNTEAF

j_gene: TRBJ2-7
abundance: -
v_gene: TRBV28
CDR3aa: ASRGRGILYEQY

j_gene: TRBJ1-1
abundance: -
v_gene: TRBV7-8
CDR3aa: ASSPRRDRLTEAF

j_gene: TRBJ1-2
abundance: -
v_gene: TRBV6-2/TRBV6-3
CDR3aa: ASSLGQGGGYT

j_gene: TRBJ2-1
abundance: -
v_gene: TRBV24-1
CDR3aa: ATSGTDRTYNEQF